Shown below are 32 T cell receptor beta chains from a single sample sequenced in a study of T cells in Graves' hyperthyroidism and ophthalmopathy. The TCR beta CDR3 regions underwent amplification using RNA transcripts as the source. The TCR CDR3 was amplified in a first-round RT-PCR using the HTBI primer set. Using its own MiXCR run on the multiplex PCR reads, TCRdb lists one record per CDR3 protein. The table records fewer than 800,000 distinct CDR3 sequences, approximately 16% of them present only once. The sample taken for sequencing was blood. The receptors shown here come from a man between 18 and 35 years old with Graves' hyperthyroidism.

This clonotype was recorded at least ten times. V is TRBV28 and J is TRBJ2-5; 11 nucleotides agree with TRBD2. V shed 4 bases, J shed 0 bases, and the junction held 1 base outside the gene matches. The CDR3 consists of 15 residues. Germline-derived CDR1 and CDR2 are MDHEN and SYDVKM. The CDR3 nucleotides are TGTGCCAGCAGTTGGACTAGCGGGTACCAAGAGACCCAGTACTTC. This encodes CASSWTSGYQETQYF. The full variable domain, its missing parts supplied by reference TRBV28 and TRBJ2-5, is DVKVTQSSRYLVKRTGEKVFLECVQDMDHENMFWYRQDPGLGLRLIYFSYDVKMKEKGDIPEGYSVSREKKERFSLILESASTNQTSMYLCASSWTSGYQETQYFGPGTRLLVL.

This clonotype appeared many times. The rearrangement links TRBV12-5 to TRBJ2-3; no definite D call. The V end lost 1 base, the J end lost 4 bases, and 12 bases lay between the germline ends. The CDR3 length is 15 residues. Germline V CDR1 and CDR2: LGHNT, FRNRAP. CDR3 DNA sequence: TGTGCTAGTGGTTTGGCCCTCCTCGGAGCAGATACGCAGTATTTT. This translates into CASGLALLGADTQYF.

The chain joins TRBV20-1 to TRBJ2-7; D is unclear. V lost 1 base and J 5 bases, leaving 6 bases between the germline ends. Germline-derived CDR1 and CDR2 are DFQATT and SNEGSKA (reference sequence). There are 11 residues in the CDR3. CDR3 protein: CSARASHEQYF. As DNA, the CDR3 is TGCAGTGCTAGAGCTAGTCACGAGCAGTACTTC.

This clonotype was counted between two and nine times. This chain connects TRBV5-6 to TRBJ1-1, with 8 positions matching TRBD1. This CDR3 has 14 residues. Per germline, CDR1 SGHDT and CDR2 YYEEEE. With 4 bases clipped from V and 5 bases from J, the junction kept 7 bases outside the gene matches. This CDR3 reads CASSNQGARTEAFF. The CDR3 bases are TGTGCCAGCAGCAACCAGGGGGCGCGAACTGAAGCTTTCTTT. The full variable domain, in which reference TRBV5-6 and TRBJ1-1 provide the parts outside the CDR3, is DAGVTQSPTHLIKTRGQQVTLRCSPKSGHDTVSWYQQALGQGPQFIFQYYEEEERQRGNFPDRFSGHQFPNYSSELNVNALLLGDSALYLCASSNQGARTEAFFGQGTRLTVV.

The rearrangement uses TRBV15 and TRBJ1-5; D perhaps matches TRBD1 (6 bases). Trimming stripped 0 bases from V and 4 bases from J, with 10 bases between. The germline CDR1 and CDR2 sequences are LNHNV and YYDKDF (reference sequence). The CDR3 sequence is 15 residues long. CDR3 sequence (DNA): TGTGCCACCAGCAGAGACAGGGGTTGGAATCAGCCCCAGCATTTT. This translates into CATSRDRGWNQPQHF.

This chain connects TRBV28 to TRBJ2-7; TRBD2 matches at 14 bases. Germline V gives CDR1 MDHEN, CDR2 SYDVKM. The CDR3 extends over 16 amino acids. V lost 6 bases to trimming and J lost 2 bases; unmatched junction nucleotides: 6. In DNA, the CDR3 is TGTGCCAGCAGGAGACTAGCGGGGGGGTTGGCCTACGAGCAGTACTTC. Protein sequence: CASRRLAGGLAYEQYF.

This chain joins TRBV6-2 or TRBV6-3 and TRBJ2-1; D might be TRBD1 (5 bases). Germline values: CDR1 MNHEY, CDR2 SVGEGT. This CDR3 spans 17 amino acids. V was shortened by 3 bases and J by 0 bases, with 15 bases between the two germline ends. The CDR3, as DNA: TGTGCCAGCAGTTATATGGTGGGGCGGAGCTCCTACAATGAGCAGTTCTTC. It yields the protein CASSYMVGRSSYNEQFF.

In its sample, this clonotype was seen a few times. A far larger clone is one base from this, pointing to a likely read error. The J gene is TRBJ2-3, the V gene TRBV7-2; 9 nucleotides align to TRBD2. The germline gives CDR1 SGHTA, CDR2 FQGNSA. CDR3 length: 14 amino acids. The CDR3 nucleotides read TGTGCCAGCAGCCCTGGACTAGCGACAGGTACGCAGTATTTT. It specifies CASSPGLATGTQYF. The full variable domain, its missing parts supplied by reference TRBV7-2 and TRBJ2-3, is GAGVSQSPSNKVTEKGKDVELRCDPISGHTALYWYRQSLGQGLEFLIYFQGNSAPDKSGLPSDRFSAERTGGSVSTLTIQRTQQEDSAVYLCASSPGLATGTQYFGPGTRLTVL.

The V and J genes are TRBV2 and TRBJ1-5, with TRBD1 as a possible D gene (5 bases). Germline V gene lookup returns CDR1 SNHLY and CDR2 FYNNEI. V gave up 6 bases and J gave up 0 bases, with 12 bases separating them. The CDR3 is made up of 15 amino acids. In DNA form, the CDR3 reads TGTGCCAGCAGCGGGACGGACTATAGCAATCAGCCCCAGCATTTT. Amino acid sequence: CASSGTDYSNQPQHF.

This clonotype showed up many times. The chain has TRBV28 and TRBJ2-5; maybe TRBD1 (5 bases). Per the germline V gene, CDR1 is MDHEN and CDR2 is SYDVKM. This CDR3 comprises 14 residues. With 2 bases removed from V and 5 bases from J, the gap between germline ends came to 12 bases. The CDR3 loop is CASSLVGRGETQYF. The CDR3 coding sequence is TGTGCCAGCAGTTTAGTGGGAAGGGGCGAGACCCAGTACTTC.

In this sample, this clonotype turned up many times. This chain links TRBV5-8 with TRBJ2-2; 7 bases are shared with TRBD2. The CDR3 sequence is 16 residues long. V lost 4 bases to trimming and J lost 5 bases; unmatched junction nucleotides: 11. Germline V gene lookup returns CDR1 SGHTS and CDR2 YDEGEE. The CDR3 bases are TGTGCCAGCAGCCCCTGGGGCGGGAGTAGGACCGGGGAGCTGTTTTTT. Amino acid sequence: CASSPWGGSRTGELFF.

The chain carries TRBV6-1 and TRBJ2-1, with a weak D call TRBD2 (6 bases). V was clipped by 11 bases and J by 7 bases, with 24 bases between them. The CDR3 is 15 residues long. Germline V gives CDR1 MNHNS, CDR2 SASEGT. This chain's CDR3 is CAGQLWAGTVNEQFF. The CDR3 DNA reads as TGTGCCGGCCAACTCTGGGCGGGGACGGTGAATGAGCAGTTCTTC.

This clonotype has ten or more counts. The CDR3 DNA sequence: TGTGCCAGCAGTTTATCGCAGGTCGGCGGCTACACCTTC. This translates into CASSLSQVGGYTF. The chain carries TRBV27 and TRBJ1-2; D is unclear. Germline CDR1 and CDR2: MNHEY and SMNVEV (reference sequence). CDR3 length equals 13 residues. V gave up 0 bases and J gave up 8 bases, with 10 bases separating them.

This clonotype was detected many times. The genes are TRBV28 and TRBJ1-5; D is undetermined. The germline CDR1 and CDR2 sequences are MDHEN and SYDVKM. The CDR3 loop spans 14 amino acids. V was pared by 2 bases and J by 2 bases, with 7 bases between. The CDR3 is CASSLAVGNQPQHF. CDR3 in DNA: TGTGCCAGCAGTTTAGCTGTGGGCAATCAGCCCCAGCATTTT.

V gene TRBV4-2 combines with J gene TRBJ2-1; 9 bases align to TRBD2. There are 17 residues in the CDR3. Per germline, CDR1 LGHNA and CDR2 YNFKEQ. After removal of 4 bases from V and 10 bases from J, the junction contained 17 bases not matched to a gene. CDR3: CASSRETSGTWVGEQFF. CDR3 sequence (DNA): TGTGCCAGCAGCCGAGAGACTAGCGGCACTTGGGTGGGCGAGCAGTTCTTC.

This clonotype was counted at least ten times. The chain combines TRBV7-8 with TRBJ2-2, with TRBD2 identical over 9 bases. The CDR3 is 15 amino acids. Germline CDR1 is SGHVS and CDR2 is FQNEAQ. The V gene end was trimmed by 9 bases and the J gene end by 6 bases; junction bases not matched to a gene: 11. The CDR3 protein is CASQTSGPKSGELFF. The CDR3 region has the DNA TGTGCCAGTCAGACTAGCGGACCAAAATCCGGGGAGCTGTTTTTT.

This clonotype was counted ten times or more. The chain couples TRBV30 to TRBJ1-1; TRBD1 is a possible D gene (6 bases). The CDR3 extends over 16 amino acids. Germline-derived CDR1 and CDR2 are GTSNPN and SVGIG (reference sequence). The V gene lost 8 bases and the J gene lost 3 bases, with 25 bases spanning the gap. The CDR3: CAAEGFGREGDTEAFF. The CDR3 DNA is TGTGCCGCTGAGGGGTTCGGACGGGAGGGGGACACTGAAGCTTTCTTT.

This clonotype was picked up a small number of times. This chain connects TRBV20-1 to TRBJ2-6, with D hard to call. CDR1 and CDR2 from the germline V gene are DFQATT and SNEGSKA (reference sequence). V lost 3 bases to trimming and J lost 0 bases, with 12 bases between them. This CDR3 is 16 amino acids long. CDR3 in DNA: TGCAGTGCTAGTCGCGTTACGGGCTCTGGGGCCAACGTCCTGACTTTC. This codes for CSASRVTGSGANVLTF.

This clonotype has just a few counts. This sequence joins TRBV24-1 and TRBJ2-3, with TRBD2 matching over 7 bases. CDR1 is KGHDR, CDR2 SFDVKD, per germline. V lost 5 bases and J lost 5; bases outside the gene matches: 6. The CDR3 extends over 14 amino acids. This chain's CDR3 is CATSGSSGRDTQYF. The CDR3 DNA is TGTGCCACCAGTGGGTCTAGCGGAAGAGATACGCAGTATTTT.

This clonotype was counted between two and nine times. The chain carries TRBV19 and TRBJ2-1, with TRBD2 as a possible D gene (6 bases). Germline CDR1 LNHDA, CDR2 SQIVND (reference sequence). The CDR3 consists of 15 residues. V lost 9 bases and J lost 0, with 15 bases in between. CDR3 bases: TGTGCCAGGGAAGCGGGCTTGGGCTCCTACAATGAGCAGTTCTTC. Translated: CAREAGLGSYNEQFF.

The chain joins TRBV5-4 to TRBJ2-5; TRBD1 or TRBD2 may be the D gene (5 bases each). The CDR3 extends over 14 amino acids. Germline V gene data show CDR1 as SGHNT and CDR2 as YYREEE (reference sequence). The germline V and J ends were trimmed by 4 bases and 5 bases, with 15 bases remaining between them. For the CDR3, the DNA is TGTGCCAGCAGCAGGGGCCCGCCGGGGGAGACCCAGTACTTC. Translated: CASSRGPPGETQYF. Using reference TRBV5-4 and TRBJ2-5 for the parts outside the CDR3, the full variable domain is ETGVTQSPTHLIKTRGQQVTLRCSSQSGHNTVSWYQQALGQGPQFIFQYYREEENGRGNFPPRFSGLQFPNYSSELNVNALELDDSALYLCASSRGPPGETQYFGPGTRLLVL.

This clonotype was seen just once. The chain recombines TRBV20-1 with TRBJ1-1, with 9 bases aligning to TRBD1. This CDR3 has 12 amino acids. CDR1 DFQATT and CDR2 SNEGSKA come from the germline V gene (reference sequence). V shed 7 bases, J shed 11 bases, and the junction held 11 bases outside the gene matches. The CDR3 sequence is CSGWDRARAAFF. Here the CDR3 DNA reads TGCAGTGGTTGGGACAGGGCCCGCGCCGCTTTCTTT.

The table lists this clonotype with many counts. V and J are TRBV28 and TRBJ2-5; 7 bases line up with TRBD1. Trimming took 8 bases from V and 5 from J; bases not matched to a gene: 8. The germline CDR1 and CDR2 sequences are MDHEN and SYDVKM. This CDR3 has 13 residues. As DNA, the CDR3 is TGTGCCAGCGCCCGAGGGGGCCGCGAGACCCAGTACTTC. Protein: CASARGGRETQYF.

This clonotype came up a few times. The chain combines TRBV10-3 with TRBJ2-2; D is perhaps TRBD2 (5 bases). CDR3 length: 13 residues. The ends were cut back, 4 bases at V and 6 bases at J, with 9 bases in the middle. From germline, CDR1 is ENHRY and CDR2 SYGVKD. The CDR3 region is CAISGSGSGELFF. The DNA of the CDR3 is TGTGCCATCAGTGGCTCGGGGTCCGGGGAGCTGTTTTTT.

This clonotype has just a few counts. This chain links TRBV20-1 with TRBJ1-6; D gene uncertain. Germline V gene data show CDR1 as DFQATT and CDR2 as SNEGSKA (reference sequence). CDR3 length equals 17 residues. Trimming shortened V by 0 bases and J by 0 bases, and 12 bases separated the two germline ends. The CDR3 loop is CSARDGPRNSYNSPLHF. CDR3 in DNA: TGCAGTGCTAGAGATGGGCCTAGGAACTCCTATAATTCACCCCTCCACTTT.

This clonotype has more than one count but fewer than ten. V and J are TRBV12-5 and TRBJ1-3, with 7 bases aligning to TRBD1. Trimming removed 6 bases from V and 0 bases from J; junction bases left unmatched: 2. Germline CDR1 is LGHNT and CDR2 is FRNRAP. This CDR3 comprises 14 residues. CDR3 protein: CASGGDSSGNTIYF. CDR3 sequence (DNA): TGTGCTAGTGGCGGGGACAGCTCTGGAAACACCATATATTTT.

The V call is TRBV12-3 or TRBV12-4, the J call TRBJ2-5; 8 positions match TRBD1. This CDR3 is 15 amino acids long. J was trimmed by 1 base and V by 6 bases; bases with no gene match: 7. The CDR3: CASRHRGSFQETQYF. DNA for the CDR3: TGTGCCAGCAGACACAGGGGGTCGTTCCAAGAGACCCAGTACTTC.

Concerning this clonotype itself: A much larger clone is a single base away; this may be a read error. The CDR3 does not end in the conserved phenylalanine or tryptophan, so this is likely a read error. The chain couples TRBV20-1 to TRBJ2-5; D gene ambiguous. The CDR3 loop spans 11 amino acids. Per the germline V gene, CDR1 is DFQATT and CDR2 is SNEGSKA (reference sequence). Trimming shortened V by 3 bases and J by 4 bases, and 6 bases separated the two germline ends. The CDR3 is CSASLGETQYL. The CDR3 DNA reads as TGCAGTGCTAGTTTGGGAGAGACCCAGTACCTC.

This CDR3 is CASSLASGGQYF. The CDR3 coding sequence is TGTGCCAGCAGCTTGGCATCTGGTGGGCAGTATTTT. The chain combines TRBV5-5 with TRBJ2-3; no reliable D call. Germline V CDR1 and CDR2: SGHKS, YYEKEE (reference sequence). This CDR3 contains 12 residues. Trimming cost V 0 bases and J 11 bases, with 10 bases left between them.

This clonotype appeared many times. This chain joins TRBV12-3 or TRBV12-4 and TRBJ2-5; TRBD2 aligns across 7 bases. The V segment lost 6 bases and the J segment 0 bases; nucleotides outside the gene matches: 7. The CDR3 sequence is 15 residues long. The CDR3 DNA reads TGTGCCAGCAGCATCAGCGGGAACCACCAAGAGACCCAGTACTTC. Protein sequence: CASSISGNHQETQYF.

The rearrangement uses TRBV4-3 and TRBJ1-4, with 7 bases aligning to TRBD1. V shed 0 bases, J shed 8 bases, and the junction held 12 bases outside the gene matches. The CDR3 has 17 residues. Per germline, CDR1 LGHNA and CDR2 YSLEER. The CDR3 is CASSQDWDSLQGEKLFF. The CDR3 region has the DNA TGCGCCAGCAGCCAAGATTGGGACAGCCTTCAAGGAGAAAAACTGTTTTTT.

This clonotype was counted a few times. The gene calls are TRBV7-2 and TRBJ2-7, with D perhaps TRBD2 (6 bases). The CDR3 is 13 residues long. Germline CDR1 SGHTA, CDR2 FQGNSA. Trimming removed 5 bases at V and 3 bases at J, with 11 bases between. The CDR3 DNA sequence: TGTGCCAGCAGCCGGGCGGGGAACTACGAGCAGTACTTC. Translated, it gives CASSRAGNYEQYF. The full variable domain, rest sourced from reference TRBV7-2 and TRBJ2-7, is GAGVSQSPSNKVTEKGKDVELRCDPISGHTALYWYRQSLGQGLEFLIYFQGNSAPDKSGLPSDRFSAERTGGSVSTLTIQRTQQEDSAVYLCASSRAGNYEQYFGPGTRLTVT.